The 10 T cell receptor beta chains reported below all come from one sample, sequenced in a study of response to subunit inactivated influenza vaccine. Using its own MiXCR run on the RT-PCR reads, TCRdb lists one record per CDR3 protein. The sample gives about 570,000 distinct CDR3 sequences, about 10% of which show up once; approximately 9.9% is in the top ten. This same sample was also part of a study on T cells expressing NK-cell markers. That investigation notes: The authors generated TCR beta cDNA through 5'RACE template switching with UMIs.

Material: PBMCs from blood, obtained on the day of vaccination. The receptors stem from a man aged 50-59 years who received an inactivated influenza vaccine.

The rearrangement uses TRBV6-2 or TRBV6-3 and TRBJ2-7; D is unclear. Germline CDR1 and CDR2: MNHEY and SVGEGT. V gave up 2 bases and J gave up 7 bases, with 6 bases separating them. This CDR3 contains 11 residues. This chain's CDR3 is CASSYGVEQYF. The CDR3 nucleotides read TGTGCCAGCAGTTACGGGGTGGAGCAGTACTTC.

The sample holds many counts of this clonotype. The J gene is TRBJ2-5, the V gene TRBV7-8, with D perhaps matching TRBD2 (7 bases). CDR3 length: 15 amino acids. The V gene's germline CDR1 is SGHVS and CDR2 FQNEAQ. V dropped 1 base and J dropped 0 bases, with 9 bases sitting between them. The CDR3: CASSLVGGHQETQYF. In nucleotides, the CDR3 is TGTGCCAGCAGCTTAGTCGGGGGGCACCAAGAGACCCAGTACTTC.

This clonotype was seen ten or more times. The chain is built from TRBV5-1 and TRBJ2-7, with TRBD1 identical over 9 bases. Trimming cost V 5 bases and J 0 bases; bases outside gene matches: 9. The V gene's germline CDR1 is SGHRS and CDR2 YFSETQ. This CDR3 is built from 16 residues. CDR3 sequence reads: CASSSSGTGSSYEQYF. CDR3 in DNA: TGCGCCAGCAGTTCTTCCGGGACAGGGAGCTCCTACGAGCAGTACTTC.

This clonotype was seen many times. This chain connects TRBV20-1 to TRBJ2-6; 9 nucleotides line up with TRBD1. Germline CDR1 reads DFQATT; CDR2 reads SNEGSKA (reference sequence). Germline trimming cut 8 bases from V and 0 bases from J; bases unmatched to any gene: 5. This CDR3 is built from 15 residues. The CDR3 coding sequence is TGCAGTCCGACGACAGGGGGCTCTGGGGCCAACGTCCTGACTTTC. Its translation: CSPTTGGSGANVLTF.

This clonotype came up many times. The J gene is TRBJ1-4, the V gene TRBV11-2; D is ambiguous. Trimming took 3 bases from V and 4 from J, leaving 3 bases between them. The CDR3 is made up of 12 amino acids. Germline CDR1 SGHAT, CDR2 FQNNGV. CDR3 nucleotides: TGTGCCAGCAGCTTGCGTAATGAAAAACTGTTTTTT. Residues: CASSLRNEKLFF.

The sample holds a few counts of this clonotype. The rearrangement joins TRBV4-1 to TRBJ2-7; weak D call: TRBD1 (6 bases). This CDR3 has 14 residues. Germline assignment: CDR1 MGHRA and CDR2 YSYEKL. Deletions cut 5 bases from V and 1 base from J, with 12 bases between. The CDR3 loop reads CASSMGARSYEQYF. CDR3 DNA sequence: TGCGCCAGCAGCATGGGGGCTAGGTCCTACGAGCAGTACTTC.

The chain uses TRBV28 and TRBJ2-7; 7 nucleotides match TRBD1. CDR1 and CDR2 (germline): MDHEN, SYDVKM. V was clipped by 6 bases and J by 1 base; unmatched bases: 3. The CDR3 covers 13 residues. DNA for the CDR3: TGTGCCAGCAGAGGGACAGAATCCTACGAGCAGTACTTC. Its translation is CASRGTESYEQYF.

This clonotype showed up just a few times. The chain couples TRBV28 to TRBJ2-6, with TRBD1 matching 7 bases. Germline trimming cut 7 bases from V and 0 bases from J; bases unmatched to any gene: 6. This CDR3 contains 16 residues. Germline CDR1 is MDHEN and CDR2 is SYDVKM. The CDR3 DNA reads TGTGCCAGCACCACTGGGACAGTCTCTGGGGCCAACGTCCTGACTTTC. It is translated as CASTTGTVSGANVLTF. The full variable domain, in which reference TRBV28 and TRBJ2-6 provide the parts outside the CDR3, is DVKVTQSSRYLVKRTGEKVFLECVQDMDHENMFWYRQDPGLGLRLIYFSYDVKMKEKGDIPEGYSVSREKKERFSLILESASTNQTSMYLCASTTGTVSGANVLTFGAGSRLTVL.

The V and J genes are TRBV12-3 or TRBV12-4 and TRBJ2-5, with 8 positions matching TRBD1. This CDR3 contains 20 residues. Unmatched junction bases numbered 25, after V lost 5 bases and J lost 5 bases. The CDR3 loop is CASSHTLFWAAEGQEETQYF. The CDR3 coding sequence is TGTGCCAGCAGTCATACCCTCTTTTGGGCTGCCGAGGGACAGGAGGAGACCCAGTACTTC.

CDR3 protein: CASSLMGGGNNEQFF. CDR3 in DNA: TGTGCCAGCAGCTTAATGGGCGGGGGTAACAATGAGCAGTTCTTC. The V and J genes are TRBV7-3 and TRBJ2-1; TRBD2 matches at 7 bases. Trimming removed 1 base from V and 5 bases from J; junction bases left unmatched: 5. There are 15 residues in the CDR3. The germline V gene has CDR1 SGHTA and CDR2 FQGTGA.